The present T cell receptor (beta chain) was sequenced within a study of blood T cells in healthy people across ages. Background on the study: Researchers report that template switching captured about one barcoded beta molecule per two T cells. Study-wide points: Strong correlation existed between TCR beta diversity and naive T cell percentage. With unsorted PBMCs, a conclusive comparison of naive versus antigen-experienced cells was not possible.

This clonotype has ten or more counts. Antigen specificity is unknown. Alongside a J-beta primer mix, a sample-barcoded 5' primer served in a second PCR lasting about 6 to 12 cycles. Sequencing yielded, for each sample, at least 2.5 million paired-end reads carrying CDR3. TCRdb fed the 5' RACE reads into MiXCR, producing one record per CDR3 protein. The data contain 650,000 to 700,000 distinct CDR3 sequences, more than 45% of them seen just once; the ten biggest clones take up about 13%. The sample was blood. The TCR originated in a woman older than 75 in good health.

The CDR3 bases are TGTGCCAGCAGTTTACATCTAGCTGCGCAGTATTTT. It codes for CASSLHLAAQYF. This chain connects TRBV28 to TRBJ2-3; tentative D call: TRBD2 (5 bases). This CDR3 has 12 amino acids. V lost 2 bases and J 10 bases, leaving 10 bases between the germline ends. The germline CDR1 and CDR2 sequences are MDHEN and SYDVKM.